These 27 T cell receptor beta chains were all obtained from the same sample, sequenced in a study of cytomegalovirus exposure and HLA in healthy donors. Using immunoSEQ multiplex PCR, the repertoire was profiled, and TCRdb retains in-frame clones only, with some absent. This sample carries about 58,000 clones, roughly 90% of them seen once, and the ten largest clones take 1% to 1.2%. The sequenced material came from PBMCs. All receptors derive from a man younger than 30 in good health and CMV-seronegative.

This clone was observed a few times. The genes are TRBV6-6 and TRBJ2-7; 7 nucleotides line up with TRBD1. Trimming took 7 bases from V and 0 from J; bases not matched to a gene: 6. Germline CDR1 reads MNHNY; CDR2 reads SVGAGI (reference sequence). CDR3 size: 14 residues. For the CDR3, the DNA is TGTGCCAGCAATATCAGGGACAGCTCCTACGAGCAGTACTTC. Protein sequence: CASNIRDSSYEQYF.

This chain connects TRBV10-3 to TRBJ2-1, with 9 nucleotides matching TRBD2. V trimming: 0 bases; J trimming: 8 bases; junction bases outside the gene matches: 8. Germline CDR1 reads ENHRY; CDR2 reads SYGVKD. This CDR3 is 16 amino acids long. The CDR3 DNA is TGTGCCATCAGTGAGTCGATGTTGCCTAGCGGGGATGAGCAGTTCTTC. Translated, it gives CAISESMLPSGDEQFF.

J is TRBJ1-1 and V is TRBV27; tentatively, D is TRBD1 (6 bases). Germline V gene sequence: CDR1 MNHEY, CDR2 SMNVEV (reference sequence). This CDR3 region has 17 residues. V was clipped by 0 bases and J by 1 base, with 15 bases between them. The CDR3 loop reads CASSLSAGASENTEAFF. In DNA, the CDR3 is TGTGCCAGCAGTTTATCGGCGGGGGCCTCGGAGAACACTGAAGCTTTCTTT.

The chain has TRBV7-8 and TRBJ1-4; the match to TRBD1 covers 8 bases. The CDR3 contains 14 residues. Germline CDR1 reads SGHVS; CDR2 reads FQNEAQ. V gave up 5 bases and J gave up 7 bases; unmatched junction bases: 6. DNA of the CDR3: TGTGCCAGCAGCCCGGGACAGGTTGTTGAAAAACTGTTTTTT. Encoded protein: CASSPGQVVEKLFF.

This clone appeared a few times. The genes are TRBV5-6 and TRBJ1-5; the D is unclear. The germline V and J ends were trimmed by 0 bases and 1 base, with 8 bases remaining between them. Germline V lookup: CDR1 SGHDT, CDR2 YYEEEE. This CDR3 spans 15 amino acids. The CDR3 DNA sequence: TGTGCCAGCAGCTTGGCCCTATCGAGCAATCAGCCCCAGCATTTT. The encoded protein is CASSLALSSNQPQHF.

This clone occurred once. The J gene is TRBJ2-7, the V gene TRBV4-2; D gene unclear. This CDR3 spans 17 amino acids. V was shortened by 0 bases and J by 0 bases, with 15 bases between the two germline ends. Germline V gene sequence: CDR1 LGHNA, CDR2 YNFKEQ. The CDR3 region has the DNA TGTGCCAGCAGCCAAGATTCGGGTCCGGTGAGCTCCTACGAGCAGTACTTC. This gives the protein CASSQDSGPVSSYEQYF.

This sequence joins TRBV7-3 and TRBJ2-1; 7 nucleotides line up with TRBD1. Germline CDR1 reads SGHTA; CDR2 reads FQGTGA. The CDR3 is 14 residues long. V dropped 2 bases and J dropped 8; count of bases not matched to a gene: 6. In DNA, the CDR3 is TGTGCCAGCAGCTTAGGGGACAGAGGTCATGAGCAGTTCTTC. Encoded protein: CASSLGDRGHEQFF. Combining the CDR3 with reference TRBV7-3 and TRBJ2-1 gives the whole variable domain GAGVSQTPSNKVTEKGKYVELRCDPISGHTALYWYRQSLGQGPEFLIYFQGTGAADDSGLPNDRFFAVRPEGSVSTLKIQRTERGDSAVYLCASSLGDRGHEQFFGPGTRLTVL.

The table lists this clone with a count of one. The chain carries TRBV2 and TRBJ1-3, with a possible D match to TRBD1 (5 bases). V lost 4 bases to trimming and J lost 0 bases, with 13 bases between them. From germline, CDR1 is SNHLY and CDR2 FYNNEI. The CDR3 loop spans 16 amino acids. This CDR3 is CASSVGAANSGNTIYF. In DNA form, the CDR3 reads TGTGCCAGCAGTGTAGGGGCGGCAAACTCTGGAAACACCATATATTTT.

The chain's CDR3 is CASSLAAGSGNTIYF. In DNA form, the CDR3 reads TGTGCCAGCAGCTTAGCCGCGGGCTCTGGAAACACCATATATTTT. The J gene is TRBJ1-3, the V gene TRBV7-8; the D is unclear. The germline V gene encodes CDR1 SGHVS and CDR2 FQNEAQ. The CDR3 spans 15 residues. Trimming left V 0 bases short and J 0 bases short, with 6 bases between.

This rearrangement joins TRBV7-2 to TRBJ1-1; D not resolved. The CDR3 length is 17 residues. Trimming took 1 base from V and 1 from J, leaving 16 bases between them. From germline, CDR1 is SGHTA and CDR2 FQGNSA. The CDR3 sequence is CASSLVPSFGENTEAFF. The CDR3 region has the DNA TGTGCCAGCAGCTTAGTACCTTCTTTCGGTGAGAACACTGAAGCTTTCTTT.

The rearrangement links TRBV6-6 to TRBJ1-5; D possibly corresponds to TRBD1 (5 bases). V was trimmed by 5 bases and J by 0 bases, leaving 11 bases between them. The CDR3 has 15 residues. The germline CDR1 and CDR2 sequences are MNHNY and SVGAGI (reference sequence). The CDR3 DNA reads TGTGCCAGCAGTAGGGACTCCAATAGCAATCAGCCCCAGCATTTT. This gives the protein CASSRDSNSNQPQHF.

The chain couples TRBV9 to TRBJ2-2; TRBD2 aligns across 9 bases. Germline values: CDR1 SGDLS, CDR2 YYNGEE. V lost 7 bases to trimming and J lost 2 bases; unmatched junction nucleotides: 3. The CDR3 is 14 amino acids. CDR3 nucleotides: TGTGCCAGCCGACTAGCGGCCAACACCGGGGAGCTGTTTTTT. It yields the protein CASRLAANTGELFF.

This clone appeared a single time. The gene calls are TRBV4-1 and TRBJ2-1, with D possibly TRBD2 on 5 matching bases. V gave up 4 bases and J gave up 7 bases, with 23 bases separating them. CDR1 and CDR2 (germline): MGHRA, YSYEKL. CDR3 length: 17 amino acids. The CDR3 sequence: CASSPVPGETFGNEQFF. CDR3 bases: TGCGCCAGCAGCCCCGTCCCCGGGGAGACGTTTGGGAATGAGCAGTTCTTC.

The rearrangement uses TRBV2 and TRBJ1-1; D uncertain. V lost 7 bases, J lost 3 bases, and 12 bases lay in between. This CDR3 comprises 13 residues. Germline V gene sequence: CDR1 SNHLY, CDR2 FYNNEI. The CDR3 loop reads CASINVRDTEAFF. CDR3 bases: TGTGCCAGCATTAACGTGCGGGACACTGAAGCTTTCTTT.

The chain combines TRBV9 with TRBJ2-3, with D possibly matching TRBD1 (6 bases). This CDR3 is built from 16 residues. V was trimmed by 3 bases and J by 1 base, leaving 15 bases between them. In germline, CDR1 is SGDLS, CDR2 YYNGEE. The CDR3 loop reads CASSEATGIRTDTQYF. Here the CDR3 DNA reads TGTGCCAGCAGCGAGGCTACAGGGATTCGCACAGATACGCAGTATTTT.

The CDR3 loop is CASSHPEYEQYF. CDR3 in DNA: TGTGCCAGCAGCCACCCAGAATACGAGCAGTACTTC. The chain is built from TRBV6-1 and TRBJ2-7; D remains ambiguous. Trimming removed 6 bases at V and 4 bases at J, with 10 bases between. Germline loops: CDR1 MNHNS, CDR2 SASEGT. CDR3 length: 12 residues.

The rearrangement links TRBV4-2 to TRBJ2-2; no clear D. With 0 bases removed from V and 6 bases from J, the gap between germline ends came to 8 bases. CDR1 and CDR2 (germline): LGHNA, YNFKEQ. The CDR3 covers 14 residues. The CDR3 reads CASSQDIRAGELFF. CDR3 bases: TGTGCCAGCAGCCAAGATATACGCGCCGGGGAGCTGTTTTTT.

The V gene is TRBV9, the J gene TRBJ2-2; D unclear. The CDR3 is 12 amino acids. From germline, CDR1 is SGDLS and CDR2 YYNGEE. Between the trimmed V and J ends, which lost 0 bases and 7 bases, there was a span of 4 bases. In nucleotides, the CDR3 is TGTGCCAGCAGCGTAGTTAGCGGGGAGCTGTTTTTT. Translation: CASSVVSGELFF.

The chain links TRBV5-1 to TRBJ1-2; possible D gene TRBD1, 5 bases. CDR3 length: 12 residues. Per germline, CDR1 SGHRS and CDR2 YFSETQ. Trimming cost V 4 bases and J 7 bases, with 11 bases left between them. The CDR3, as DNA: TGCGCCAGCAGCAAGGACACCCTTGGCTACACCTTC. This sequence encodes CASSKDTLGYTF.

V and J are TRBV4-1 and TRBJ2-7; 12 bases are a match to TRBD2. V lost 1 base and J lost 2; bases outside the gene matches: 3. Germline CDR1 MGHRA, CDR2 YSYEKL. This CDR3 region has 16 residues. DNA of the CDR3: TGCGCCAGCAGCCAAGGGGGACTAGCGGGCACCTACGAGCAGTACTTC. This sequence encodes CASSQGGLAGTYEQYF.

The gene calls are TRBV2 and TRBJ2-7; 9 bases agree with TRBD1. With 4 bases clipped from V and 5 bases from J, the junction kept 9 bases outside the gene matches. This CDR3 region has 15 residues. Germline V gene sequence: CDR1 SNHLY, CDR2 FYNNEI. The CDR3 sequence is CASSATGGQLHEQYF. The CDR3 coding sequence is TGTGCCAGCAGTGCAACAGGGGGCCAACTCCACGAGCAGTACTTC.

The chain carries TRBV27 and TRBJ2-3; 8 bases fit TRBD1. Germline lookup yields CDR1 MNHEY and CDR2 SMNVEV (reference sequence). This CDR3 has 14 residues. J was trimmed by 6 bases and V by 5 bases; bases with no gene match: 7. Written as DNA, the CDR3 is TGTGCCAGCAGTCCGGGGGACAGGTCGGATACGCAGTATTTT. It encodes CASSPGDRSDTQYF.

This chain connects TRBV11-3 to TRBJ2-3, with a weak D call TRBD2 (6 bases). V was shortened by 1 base and J by 3 bases, with 14 bases between the two germline ends. Germline values: CDR1 SGHNT, CDR2 YENEEA. The CDR3 extends over 16 amino acids. The CDR3, as DNA: TGTGCCAGCAGCTTAGGGGGGACTCAGAGAACAGATACGCAGTATTTT. Its protein is CASSLGGTQRTDTQYF.

This rearrangement joins TRBV6-6 to TRBJ1-3, with 11 bases aligning to TRBD1. The CDR3 loop spans 16 amino acids. Trimming at V came to 6 bases and at J to 2 bases, leaving 6 bases not matched to a gene. The germline V gene has CDR1 MNHNY and CDR2 SVGAGI (reference sequence). This chain's CDR3 is CASSLRDRGAGNTIYF. In nucleotides, the CDR3 is TGTGCCAGCAGCTTGCGGGACAGGGGGGCTGGAAACACCATATATTTT.

This chain uses TRBV4-1 with TRBJ2-4; D gene ambiguous. The V end was cut by 3 bases, the J end by 5 bases, with 2 bases between. The germline V gene encodes CDR1 MGHRA and CDR2 YSYEKL. The CDR3 spans 11 residues. CDR3: CASSHENIQYF. The CDR3 DNA reads as TGCGCCAGCAGCCACGAAAACATTCAGTACTTC.

The chain combines TRBV6-4 with TRBJ2-2, with D tentatively TRBD2 (7 bases). The CDR3 runs 19 residues. Germline V gene data show CDR1 as MRHNA and CDR2 as SNTAGT. Trimming removed 3 bases from V and 3 bases from J, with 23 bases in between. The DNA of the CDR3 is TGTGCCAGCAGTGAGTTCGGGGGGCGCAGGATTCTAGACACCGGGGAGCTGTTTTTT. The encoded protein is CASSEFGGRRILDTGELFF.

The chain combines TRBV19 with TRBJ2-5; TRBD1 matches at 10 bases. CDR3 size: 15 residues. The J segment lost 0 bases and the V segment lost 5 bases, leaving 3 bases of the junction unmatched. The germline CDR1 and CDR2 sequences are LNHDA and SQIVND (reference sequence). Here the CDR3 reads CASSGTGEYQETQYF. The CDR3 region has the DNA TGTGCCAGTAGTGGGACAGGGGAGTACCAAGAGACCCAGTACTTC.